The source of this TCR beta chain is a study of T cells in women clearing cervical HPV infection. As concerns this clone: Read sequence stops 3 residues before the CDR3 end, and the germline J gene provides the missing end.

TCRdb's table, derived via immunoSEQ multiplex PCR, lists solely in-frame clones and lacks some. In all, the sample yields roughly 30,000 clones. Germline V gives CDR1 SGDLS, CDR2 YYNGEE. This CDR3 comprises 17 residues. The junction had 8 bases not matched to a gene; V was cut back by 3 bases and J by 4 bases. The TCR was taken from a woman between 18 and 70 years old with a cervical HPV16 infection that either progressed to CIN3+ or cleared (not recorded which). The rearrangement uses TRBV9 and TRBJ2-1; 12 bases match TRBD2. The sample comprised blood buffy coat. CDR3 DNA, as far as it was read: TGTGCCAGCAGCGCCACGACTAGCGGGAGATGGTACAATGAG. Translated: CASSATTSGRWYNE. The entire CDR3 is CASSATTSGRWYNEQFF.